This T cell receptor (beta chain) was found in a study of cytomegalovirus exposure and HLA in healthy donors. PCR employed 60 Vbeta and 13 Jbeta primers. Using immunoSEQ multiplex PCR, the repertoire was profiled, and TCRdb retains in-frame clones only, with some absent. This sample's table has 150,000 or so clones. CDR1 and CDR2 (germline): KGHSH, LQKENI. CDR3 length: 14 residues. V lost 3 bases to trimming and J lost 3 bases, with 8 bases between them. Sequencing was done on a sample of PBMCs. This TCR was sampled from a woman in her thirties or forties in good health and CMV-seropositive. The V call is TRBV18, the J call TRBJ1-4; no reliable D call. As DNA, the CDR3 is TGTGCCAGCTCACCCGACGGAGCTAATGAAAAACTGTTTTTT. Amino acid sequence: CASSPDGANEKLFF.